This T cell receptor (beta chain) was sequenced for a study of T cell repertoires in cytomegalovirus infection. Overall study: CMV infection and matching HLA type were both indicated by public TCR beta signatures. Study results and caveats: Summed frequency of public TCR beta families distinguished CMV carriers with the relevant HLA. The response measured ex vivo was dominated by TCR beta clonotypes (HLA-C-restricted and CMV-specific).

The CDR3 contains 14 residues. Remarks on this clonotype: The antigen is not known. Relative to the germline gene, one junction end is altered; a read error may explain this.

TCRdb ran MiXCR on the reads and lists one entry per CDR3 protein. The repertoire has more than 150,000 distinct CDR3 sequences, approximately 30% of them found once; the top ten carry approximately 30%. This receptor was identified in a human donor in good health (CMV status not recorded). Some clones in this sample may be carry-over from other donors' samples. This rearrangement joins TRBV12-3 or TRBV12-4 to TRBJ2-1; TRBD2 agrees at 7 bases. Specimen: PBMCs. The CDR3 is CDSSPGGSYNEQFF. The DNA of the CDR3 is TGTGACAGCAGCCCGGGGGGCTCCTACAATGAGCAGTTCTTC.